The clone carrying this T cell receptor (beta chain) has only a few counts. Its antigen is unidentified. The germline V and J ends were trimmed by 4 bases and 8 bases, with 15 bases remaining between them. The CDR3 runs to 13 residues. Per germline, CDR1 SGHRS and CDR2 YFSETQ. These data are taken from a study of T cell responses to AZD1222 COVID-19 vaccine. Across the study: Pooled samples include second doses given at about 4 or 12 weeks. Study results and limitations: Recipients of two AZD1222 doses showed rising Spike-specific TCR breadth and depth. Among those given AZD1222, only five or six were seropositive at baseline. At 160-218 and 743-854, vaccine-associated CD4 TCRs were dominant, and they spanned spike.

Assay used: immunoSEQ multiplex PCR; TCRdb lists only in-frame clones, some missing. The data contain tens of thousands of clones, over 75% of them seen just once; the ten biggest clones take up about 5.3%. The V and J genes are TRBV5-1 and TRBJ1-2, with unresolved D. The receptor was derived from an adult in good health. Sample: peripheral blood, taken on day 0 of AZD1222 vaccination. The CDR3 region has the DNA TGCGCCAGCAGCAAGACCGAATCGGGAGGCTACACCTTC. It is translated as CASSKTESGGYTF.